Listed below are T cell receptor beta chains from one sample, sequenced in a study of chemoradiotherapy in HPV16-positive cancers. Using immunoSEQ multiplex PCR, the repertoire was profiled, and TCRdb retains in-frame clones only, with some absent. This table holds 2,000 or so clones, about 82% found once. This specimen consisted of tumor tissue, obtained from a patient who underwent chemoradiotherapy. These receptors all stem from a human donor with HPV-associated anogenital cancer. The CDR3 runs from the conserved cysteine through the conserved F or W.

v_gene	j_gene	CDR3aa
TRBV27	TRBJ2-1	CASRKDRNNEQFF
TRBV2	TRBJ2-4	CASSEVAGRNIQYF
TRBV19	TRBJ2-1	CASSGRAGVGEQFF
TRBV19	TRBJ1-2	CASSPKWTGQWLNYGYTF
TRBV6-6	TRBJ2-7	CASSYVDSPYEQYF
TRBV7-9	TRBJ1-2	CASSGTGDFYGYTF
TRBV4-2	TRBJ2-1	CASSQSLGLAGLYNEQFF
TRBV4-2	TRBJ2-1	CASSQDVGSGGDEQFF
TRBV6-1	TRBJ1-3	CASNGGNSGNTIYF
TRBV10-3	TRBJ2-3	CAISERLESTQYF
TRBV11-2	TRBJ2-7	CASSRGTHEQYF
TRBV6-6	TRBJ1-2	CASSYSRVREGYTF
TRBV11-2	TRBJ2-3	CASSLDLTGADTQYF
TRBV6-4	TRBJ1-1	CASSESSGGTEAFF
TRBV11-3	TRBJ2-2	CASSFHGGNTGELFF
TRBV9	TRBJ2-1	CASSSTSGRALEEQFF
TRBV15	TRBJ1-5	CATSRENQPQHF
TRBV6-1	TRBJ2-1	CASSERTSGINEQFF
TRBV25-1	TRBJ1-1	CASSEAGGAFF
TRBV11-2	TRBJ2-5	CASSSIEGGQETQYF
TRBV7-3	TRBJ2-3	CASSQIIGGRADTQYF
TRBV5-1	TRBJ2-3	CASLAGSSTDTQYF
TRBV7-9	TRBJ2-7	CASSLEGSWKQYF
TRBV30	TRBJ2-3	CAWSSPDTQYF
TRBV6-5	TRBJ1-1	CASSPLTGREAFF
TRBV6-4	TRBJ2-3	CASSDSPTQDTQYF
TRBV11-2	TRBJ1-2	CASSLFSTGYEDYGYTF
TRBV5-1	TRBJ1-4	CASSLEGTEKLFF
TRBV29-1	TRBJ2-1	CSVGLVGVGEQFF
TRBV5-6	TRBJ1-5	CASSLGGREVKPQHF
TRBV27	TRBJ2-4	CASRGTLAGGRDKNIQYF
TRBV5-4	TRBJ1-1	CASSLIGNTEAFF
TRBV6-1	TRBJ2-3	CASSDSAGGPDTQYF
TRBV9	TRBJ2-5	CASSPGQGRAGETQYF
TRBV10-1	TRBJ2-7	CASPISYEQYF
TRBV4-3	TRBJ2-5	CASSQDFGSGETQYF
TRBV7-2	TRBJ2-7	CASSFELGLRVEQYF
TRBV5-4	TRBJ2-5	CASSEGGQETQYF
TRBV30	TRBJ1-1	CAWSAGVDTEAFF
TRBV7-9	TRBJ1-2	CASRGGQDERGGYTF
TRBV7-9	TRBJ1-1	CASSIWTGGAAFF
TRBV6-4	TRBJ2-2	CASSDGEDTGELFF
TRBV5-1	TRBJ1-4	CASSVDRAKLFF
TRBV19	TRBJ2-7	CASSTSTGGYEQYF
TRBV29-1	TRBJ1-3	CSAGDRENTIYF
TRBV11-2	TRBJ2-3	CASSSLGAIRTDTQYF
TRBV28	TRBJ2-7	CASSLKGGAYEQYF
TRBV6-6	TRBJ2-3	CASQAHTDTQYF
TRBV27	TRBJ1-1	CASSYNRGNTEAFF
TRBV6-5	TRBJ1-6	CASSYGNRGNSPLHF
TRBV4-1	TRBJ1-3	CASSHNTGGSGNTIYF
TRBV6-1	TRBJ2-5	CASSEGVTEYQETQYF
TRBV4-2	TRBJ2-5	CASSQERVETQYF
TRBV13	TRBJ2-2	CASSLLGQGNTGELFF